The rows below give T cell receptor beta chains drawn from one sample of a study of memory CD4+ T cells and cytomegalovirus serostatus. Profiled with immunoSEQ multiplex PCR; TCRdb holds only in-frame clones, not every one. The sample yields about 82,000 clones, 65% to 85% seen once. Sequenced sample: memory CD4+ T cells from blood. The receptor set was obtained from an adult in good health and CMV-seronegative. Each CDR3 is given with its conserved first and last residue. The order of the fields is V gene, clone size, J gene, D gene, CDR3 protein, CDR3 DNA. The D gene is left open where the match is weak. Clone size appears in some rows only: once, few, many, or a class for an expanded clone.

TRBV7-9	-	TRBJ1-3	-	CASALGAGGGNTIYF	TGTGCCAGCGCGCTAGGAGCGGGCGGAGGAAACACCATATATTTT
TRBV15	once	TRBJ1-1	-	CATSRDGVNTEAFF	TGTGCCACCAGCAGAGATGGTGTGAACACTGAAGCTTTCTTT
TRBV10-3	-	TRBJ2-2	-	CATAGAPGDTGELFF	TGTGCCACAGCAGGGGCTCCGGGTGACACCGGGGAGCTGTTTTTT
TRBV7-9	-	TRBJ1-3	TRBD1	CASSFGTGRSGNTIYF	TGTGCCAGCAGCTTCGGGACAGGGAGATCTGGAAACACCATATATTTT
TRBV9	-	TRBJ2-7	TRBD2	CASSVAPRGDYEQYF	TGTGCCAGCAGCGTAGCTCCCCGGGGGGACTACGAGCAGTACTTC
TRBV10-1	-	TRBJ2-7	-	CASSERRDGDEQYF	TGCGCCAGCAGTGAGAGGAGGGACGGCGACGAGCAGTACTTC
TRBV6-5	-	TRBJ1-1	-	CASSYFLHTEAFF	TGTGCCAGCAGTTATTTCCTTCACACTGAAGCTTTCTTT
TRBV12-5	-	TRBJ2-7	-	CASGLQAAGLYEQYF	TGTGCTAGTGGTTTGCAGGCGGCGGGGCTCTACGAGCAGTACTTC
TRBV9	-	TRBJ2-5	TRBD2	CASSAKKTSVEETQYF	TGTGCCAGCAGCGCTAAAAAGACTAGCGTAGAAGAGACCCAGTACTTC
TRBV11-2	-	TRBJ2-7	-	CASSFRGHEQYF	TGTGCCAGCAGCTTCAGGGGCCACGAGCAGTACTTC
TRBV10-3	-	TRBJ1-1	TRBD1	CAIRPGQGVTEAFF	TGTGCCATCAGACCGGGACAGGGGGTCACTGAAGCTTTCTTT
TRBV28	-	TRBJ1-6	TRBD1	CASSSGQGNSPLHF	TGTGCCAGCAGTTCGGGACAGGGAAATTCACCCCTCCACTTT
TRBV7-9	-	TRBJ1-1	-	CASSWGLGTEAFF	TGTGCCAGCAGCTGGGGTCTGGGAACTGAAGCTTTCTTT
TRBV6-5	-	TRBJ1-2	-	CASRRGYGYTF	TGTGCCAGCAGGCGGGGCTATGGCTACACCTTC
TRBV5-4	-	TRBJ1-1	-	CASSPRGGDTEAFF	TGTGCCAGCAGTCCCAGAGGGGGGGACACTGAAGCTTTCTTT
TRBV7-9	-	TRBJ1-1	TRBD1	CASSLRTGDTEAFF	TGTGCCAGCAGCCTCCGGACAGGGGACACTGAAGCTTTCTTT
TRBV14	-	TRBJ2-7	-	CASSQRLEQYF	TGTGCCAGCAGCCAACGGCTCGAGCAGTACTTC
TRBV10-3	once	TRBJ2-1	TRBD2	CAISSGGYNEQFF	TGTGCCATCAGCTCGGGGGGGTACAATGAGCAGTTCTTC
TRBV5-1	-	TRBJ1-1	TRBD1	CASSPGQGAGTEAFF	TGCGCCAGCAGTCCGGGACAGGGGGCGGGCACTGAAGCTTTCTTT
TRBV29-1	-	TRBJ1-2	-	CSVAFGTRNYGYTF	TGCAGCGTTGCCTTCGGGACACGGAACTATGGCTACACCTTC
TRBV5-1	once	TRBJ2-5	-	CASSLQPVQQETQYF	TGCGCCAGCAGCTTGCAGCCAGTCCAGCAAGAGACCCAGTACTTC
TRBV19	-	TRBJ2-7	-	CASQDIGDNRGEQYF	TGTGCCAGCCAAGACATAGGGGACAACAGAGGCGAGCAGTACTTC
TRBV19	-	TRBJ2-7	TRBD1	CASSIASGQGNEQYF	TGTGCCAGTAGTATCGCATCAGGACAGGGAAACGAGCAGTACTTC
TRBV18	-	TRBJ2-7	-	CASSPDYEQYF	TGTGCCAGCTCACCCGACTACGAGCAGTACTTC
TRBV2	once	TRBJ1-2	-	CASRGGSNYGYTF	TGTGCCAGCAGAGGGGGATCTAACTATGGCTACACCTTC
TRBV28	-	TRBJ1-4	TRBD1	CATLPNRGPGEKLFF	TGTGCCACTTTACCGAACAGGGGGCCTGGTGAAAAACTGTTTTTT
TRBV9	-	TRBJ1-3	-	CASSGGIPGNTIYF	TGTGCCAGCAGCGGAGGGATACCTGGAAACACCATATATTTT